Shown below are 23 T cell receptor beta chains from a single sample sequenced in a study of blood T cell repertoires in COVID-19. Using immunoSEQ multiplex PCR, the repertoire was profiled, and TCRdb retains in-frame clones only, with some absent. This repertoire shows 300,000 or so clones, approximately 86% found once; its top ten account for roughly 1.3%. Material: peripheral blood. All receptors derive from a man between 65 and 85 years old with acute or convalescent COVID-19.

This clone was counted a single time. The V gene is TRBV24-1, the J gene TRBJ2-7, with D perhaps TRBD2 (6 bases). The germline gives CDR1 KGHDR, CDR2 SFDVKD. There are 13 residues in the CDR3. V gave up 4 bases and J gave up 6 bases, with 12 bases separating them. CDR3 nucleotides: TGTGCCACCAGTGACCCGACTAGTGCCGAGCAGTACTTC. This translates into CATSDPTSAEQYF.

This chain connects TRBV5-1 to TRBJ2-5; 10 bases align to TRBD1. There are 15 residues in the CDR3. The germline gives CDR1 SGHRS, CDR2 YFSETQ. V shed 4 bases, J shed 0 bases, and the junction held 3 bases outside the gene matches. The CDR3 DNA reads as TGCGCCAGCAGCATGGACAGGGGGTACCAAGAGACCCAGTACTTC. As protein: CASSMDRGYQETQYF.

V gene TRBV3-1 (or the pseudogene TRBV3-2) combines with J gene TRBJ1-2, with TRBD1 matching over 8 bases. Losses at the gene ends were 3 bases for V and 4 bases for J; bases not matched to a gene: 4. Looked up from germline, CDR1 is LGHDT and CDR2 is YNNKEL (reference sequence). The CDR3 is 14 amino acids. Here the CDR3 reads CASSQGTGPYGYTF. CDR3 bases: TGTGCCAGCAGCCAGGGGACAGGTCCCTATGGCTACACCTTC.

The rearrangement joins TRBV14 to TRBJ2-2; no firm D call. Germline lookup yields CDR1 SGHDN and CDR2 FVKESK. The V and J ends lost 0 bases and 6 bases respectively, with 5 bases between them. The CDR3 is 13 residues long. CDR3 protein: CASSQEIAGELFF. The CDR3 DNA follows: TGTGCCAGCAGCCAAGAAATAGCCGGGGAGCTGTTTTTT.

This clone showed up just a few times. The rearrangement uses TRBV5-5 and TRBJ1-4; D may be TRBD1 (6 bases). Trimming took 2 bases from V and 4 from J, leaving 9 bases between them. Germline CDR1 is SGHKS and CDR2 is YYEKEE (reference sequence). CDR3 length equals 14 residues. The CDR3: CASSFEGVNEKLFF. The CDR3 coding sequence is TGTGCCAGCAGCTTTGAGGGGGTTAATGAAAAACTGTTTTTT.

This clone was counted once. The rearrangement uses TRBV3-1 (or the pseudogene TRBV3-2) and TRBJ2-7; TRBD2 might be the D (6 bases). The germline V and J ends were trimmed by 1 base and 2 bases, with 18 bases remaining between them. Germline V lookup: CDR1 LGHDT, CDR2 YNNKEL (reference sequence). This CDR3 is 17 amino acids long. CDR3 residues: CASSQAPISGGPYEQYF. The CDR3 nucleotides read TGTGCCAGCAGCCAAGCACCCATTTCCGGGGGACCCTACGAGCAGTACTTC.

This sequence joins TRBV7-7 and TRBJ2-5; TRBD1 aligns across 7 bases. Per germline, CDR1 SSHAT and CDR2 FNYEAQ (reference sequence). CDR3 length: 13 residues. The V gene end was trimmed by 5 bases and the J gene end by 4 bases; junction bases not matched to a gene: 4. The CDR3 reads CASSRQGSETQYF. Written as DNA, the CDR3 is TGTGCCAGCAGCCGACAGGGCTCAGAGACCCAGTACTTC.

The gene calls are TRBV6-5 and TRBJ1-2, with D hard to call. The CDR3 is 11 residues long. Germline values: CDR1 MNHEY, CDR2 SVGAGI. The V and J ends lost 11 bases and 4 bases respectively, with 11 bases between them. As DNA, the CDR3 is TGTGCCTCACGAGGGCTCTATGGCTACACCTTC. This gives the protein CASRGLYGYTF.

The chain joins TRBV3-1 (or the pseudogene TRBV3-2) to TRBJ2-7; 8 nucleotides align to TRBD2. The trim removed 4 bases at V and 2 bases at J, leaving 10 bases unmatched. The CDR3 extends over 16 amino acids. Germline CDR1 is LGHDT and CDR2 is YNNKEL (reference sequence). CDR3 sequence reads: CASSPVGSGGTYEQYF. The CDR3 bases are TGTGCCAGCAGCCCGGTAGGGAGCGGGGGAACCTACGAGCAGTACTTC.

This clone occurred once. The chain is built from TRBV19 and TRBJ2-7, with TRBD2 as a possible D gene (5 bases). Trimming removed 5 bases from V and 7 bases from J, with 12 bases in between. This CDR3 comprises 12 residues. Germline CDR1 and CDR2: LNHDA and SQIVND (reference sequence). DNA of the CDR3: TGTGCCAGTAGTCCCCAACTAGGGGAGCAGTACTTC. Amino acids: CASSPQLGEQYF. The entire variable domain, with the rest obtained from reference TRBV19 and TRBJ2-7, is as follows: DGGITQSPKYLFRKEGQNVTLSCEQNLNHDAMYWYRQDPGQGLRLIYYSQIVNDFQKGDIAEGYSVSREKKESFPLTVTSAQKNPTAFYLCASSPQLGEQYFGPGTRLTVT.

This sequence joins TRBV5-1 and TRBJ2-7, with 10 bases fitting TRBD1. The germline V gene encodes CDR1 SGHRS and CDR2 YFSETQ. This CDR3 is built from 15 residues. V was clipped by 4 bases and J by 4 bases; unmatched bases: 8. CDR3 region: CASSQGGTGVYEQYF. CDR3 nucleotide sequence: TGCGCCAGCAGCCAAGGAGGGACAGGGGTGTACGAGCAGTACTTC.

This chain joins TRBV3-1 (or the pseudogene TRBV3-2) and TRBJ2-7, with a possible D match to TRBD2 (6 bases). Germline CDR1 and CDR2: LGHDT and YNNKEL (reference sequence). V lost 4 bases and J lost 4, with 14 bases in between. CDR3 length: 14 amino acids. The CDR3, as DNA: TGTGCCAGCAGCCCGGGACTCGATTCTTACGAGCAGTACTTC. It specifies CASSPGLDSYEQYF.

The V and J genes are TRBV28 and TRBJ1-4; the D is unclear. The V end was cut by 0 bases, the J end by 8 bases, with 13 bases between. This CDR3 region has 15 residues. Germline V gene lookup returns CDR1 MDHEN and CDR2 SYDVKM. The CDR3: CASSLWSSSGEKLFF. For the CDR3, the DNA is TGTGCCAGCAGTTTATGGTCCTCCTCGGGGGAAAAACTGTTTTTT.

The genes are TRBV3-1 (or the pseudogene TRBV3-2) and TRBJ2-5; 8 nucleotides match TRBD2. The CDR3 extends over 14 amino acids. The trim removed 4 bases at V and 4 bases at J, leaving 5 bases unmatched. CDR1 is LGHDT and CDR2 is YNNKEL in the germline V gene (reference sequence). CDR3: CASSRGTSVETQYF. The CDR3, as DNA: TGTGCCAGCAGCCGAGGGACTAGTGTAGAGACCCAGTACTTC.

The chain uses TRBV7-9 and TRBJ1-1, with D unclear. CDR3 length: 12 amino acids. Germline V gene lookup returns CDR1 SEHNR and CDR2 FQNEAQ (reference sequence). V lost 1 base and J 7 bases, leaving 7 bases between the germline ends. The CDR3 bases are TGTGCCAGCAGCTTAGGAGAGGGTGAAGCTTTCTTT. The encoded protein is CASSLGEGEAFF.

The chain links TRBV15 to TRBJ1-4; the D gene is possibly TRBD1 (6 bases). V dropped 9 bases and J dropped 4 bases, with 9 bases sitting between them. Germline V gene data show CDR1 as LNHNV and CDR2 as YYDKDF (reference sequence). The CDR3 runs to 12 residues. The CDR3 here is CATGQFNEKLFF. The CDR3 region has the DNA TGTGCCACAGGACAGTTTAATGAAAAACTGTTTTTT.

The chain employs TRBV6-6 and TRBJ2-5; D might be TRBD1 (5 bases). Germline CDR1 and CDR2: MNHNY and SVGAGI (reference sequence). The CDR3 has 14 amino acids. The V and J ends lost 4 bases and 2 bases respectively, with 11 bases between them. CDR3 coding DNA: TGTGCCAGCAGTTTTACAGGCGTACAAGAGACCCAGTACTTC. Amino acid sequence: CASSFTGVQETQYF.

The gene calls are TRBV28 and TRBJ1-1; TRBD1 agrees at 7 bases. V lost 5 bases, J lost 7 bases, and 7 bases stayed unmatched. Looked up from germline, CDR1 is MDHEN and CDR2 is SYDVKM. CDR3 size: 13 residues. Here the CDR3 DNA reads TGTGCCAGCAGTCTCACAGGGGAAGGTGAAGCTTTCTTT. Protein product: CASSLTGEGEAFF.

This clone came up a few times. The V call is TRBV4-2, the J call TRBJ2-7, with D perhaps TRBD1 (5 bases). The V gene's germline CDR1 is LGHNA and CDR2 YNFKEQ. The V and J ends lost 3 bases and 0 bases respectively, with 12 bases between them. This CDR3 comprises 15 residues. The CDR3 loop is CASSQAVGASYEQYF. The CDR3 DNA reads as TGTGCCAGCAGCCAGGCCGTTGGGGCCTCCTACGAGCAGTACTTC.

J is TRBJ2-6 and V is TRBV4-1; 9 bases agree with TRBD1. The CDR3 is 19 residues long. The V gene end was trimmed by 0 bases and the J gene end by 2 bases; junction bases not matched to a gene: 8. Germline V CDR1 and CDR2: MGHRA, YSYEKL. The CDR3: CASSQDPRTGDTGANVLTF. The CDR3 DNA reads as TGCGCCAGCAGCCAAGATCCCCGGACAGGGGACACTGGGGCCAACGTCCTGACTTTC.

The chain couples TRBV19 to TRBJ2-4, with TRBD1 identical over 9 bases. CDR1 LNHDA and CDR2 SQIVND come from the germline V gene (reference sequence). Unmatched junction bases numbered 3, after V lost 6 bases and J lost 6 bases. This CDR3 spans 13 amino acids. The chain's CDR3 is CASRPGQGNIQYF. Here the CDR3 DNA reads TGTGCCAGTAGACCGGGACAGGGAAACATTCAGTACTTC.

The CDR3 region has the DNA TGTGCCAGCAGCTTGGCCGTTGCAGGGATAAGAAACACCATATATTTT. Encoded protein: CASSLAVAGIRNTIYF. This chain uses TRBV5-5 with TRBJ1-3, with D perhaps TRBD1 (5 bases). The CDR3 covers 16 residues. The germline V gene has CDR1 SGHKS and CDR2 YYEKEE (reference sequence). Trimming pared 0 bases from V and 5 bases from J, leaving 15 bases between.

J is TRBJ2-1 and V is TRBV27; 10 positions match TRBD2. The CDR3 covers 15 residues. Germline CDR1 is MNHEY and CDR2 is SMNVEV (reference sequence). After removal of 3 bases from V and 2 bases from J, the junction contained 1 base not matched to a gene. The CDR3 reads CASSFLAGAYNEQFF. CDR3 nucleotide sequence: TGTGCCAGCAGTTTCCTAGCGGGAGCCTACAATGAGCAGTTCTTC.